Listed below are T cell receptor beta chains from one sample, sequenced in a study of T cell changes during pregnancy in multiple sclerosis. The assay was immunoSEQ multiplex PCR, and TCRdb's table has in-frame clones only and misses some. In the table there are about 64,000 clones, about 90% of which are singletons. The material was peripheral blood, obtained in the second trimester of pregnancy. The origin of the receptors is a female donor in good health, enrolled as a control in a pregnancy study. Both conserved end residues are trimmed from each CDR3.

>TRBV5-5|TRBJ2-3
ASSSRRVNTDTQY
>TRBV28|TRBJ1-1
ASRLDRGNTEAF
>TRBV15|TRBJ1-5
ATSPADQPQH
>TRBV18|TRBJ2-7
ASSGATDYEQY
>TRBV14|TRBJ2-7
ASSRLAYEQY
>TRBV18|TRBJ2-7
ASSPLRSEQY
>TRBV2|TRBJ2-5
ASYLRQTEETQY
>TRBV5-1|TRBJ2-4
ASSPGGLAKNIQY
>TRBV30|TRBJ1-2
AWSQGTGYGYT
>TRBV4-2|TRBJ2-7
ASSQEGTGSYEQY
>TRBV5-4|TRBJ1-5
ASSLGGSNQPQH
>TRBV30|TRBJ1-1
AWSVKGANTEAF
>TRBV2|TRBJ1-2
ASSLQGGGYT
>TRBV19|TRBJ1-1
ASRTTGEAF
>TRBV7-9|TRBJ1-5
ASSPGGQPQH
>TRBV15|TRBJ1-1
ATSRDGTGVTEAF
>TRBV27|TRBJ2-1
ASSFLTSGANNEQF
>TRBV14|TRBJ2-3
ASRFQGTDTQY
>TRBV6-5|TRBJ1-5
ASSPTGWNQPQH
>TRBV27|TRBJ1-6
ASRRTGQSPLH
>TRBV4-1|TRBJ2-1
ASSQDGGLAGGEQF
>TRBV13|TRBJ1-3
ASDEGTNTIY
>TRBV25-1|TRBJ2-2
ASSESDTGELF
>TRBV5-4|TRBJ2-1
ASRRLAGGLVHEQF
>TRBV11-2|TRBJ2-7
ASSPLRRIAVRLGQY
>TRBV30|TRBJ1-6
AWTGWQSPLH
>TRBV5-1|TRBJ2-3
ASSLLVAGGTDTQY
>TRBV10-3|TRBJ2-7
AISGLLGAGDEQY
>TRBV27|TRBJ2-7
ASSLSGTGLYEQY
>TRBV7-2|TRBJ2-7
ASSLMPAGGPSYEQY
>TRBV9|TRBJ2-1
ASSPTLKIAGNEQF
>TRBV10-3|TRBJ1-2
AISAQGDYGYT
>TRBV5-4|TRBJ2-1
ASRGDRGWQNEQF
>TRBV5-1|TRBJ2-5
ASSLGHLKETQY
>TRBV9|TRBJ2-1
ASSVGQIDNEQF
>TRBV29-1|TRBJ1-1
SVQGMSTEAF
>TRBV7-2|TRBJ2-1
ASSLNGGTNNEQF
>TRBV15|TRBJ1-1
ATSRVAGYTEAF
>TRBV29-1|TRBJ1-2
SALTDRGHYGYT
>TRBV5-1|TRBJ2-7
ASSPPASPGTYEQY
>TRBV6-1|TRBJ2-2
ATPDGDNTGELF
>TRBV7-9|TRBJ1-3
ASSQGQSGNTIY
>TRBV9|TRBJ1-5
ASSATGDANQPQH
>TRBV5-6|TRBJ2-1
ASSFSSGGHEQF
>TRBV9|TRBJ2-6
ASSKGRVSGANVLT
>TRBV5-1|TRBJ2-1
ASSILGFDEQF
>TRBV30|TRBJ1-2
AWDTSDRVVFVGYT
>TRBV27|TRBJ2-1
ASSPPGYEQF
>TRBV7-9|TRBJ2-3
ASSPRGWRSTDTQY